What follows describes a single T cell receptor beta chain. What it recognizes is unknown. This record comes from a study of CD8+ T cells in alopecia areata. Findings of the study overall: More clonal than normal scalp was lesional scalp, particularly alopecia totalis/universalis.

V lost 5 bases, J lost 4 bases, and 6 bases stayed unmatched. The CDR3 is 14 amino acids. Per germline, CDR1 PRHDT and CDR2 FYEKMQ (reference sequence). Once RNA had been extracted, it was reverse transcribed into cDNA to act as the sequencing template. Sequencing was performed with immunoSEQ multiplex PCR; in TCRdb, only in-frame clones are kept and a portion is missing. Of about 140,000 clones in the sample, approximately 85% were seen once. As for treatment: oral pan-JAK inhibitor, 5-10 mg twice daily. This specimen consisted of CD8+ T cells sorted from blood, obtained at week 4, from a patient treated with tofacitinib. This rearrangement joins TRBV13 to TRBJ2-3, with 7 bases lining up with TRBD2. The receptor was derived from a human donor with alopecia areata. The CDR3 spells CASSHDRGADTQYF. The CDR3 DNA reads TGTGCCAGCAGCCACGACCGGGGGGCAGATACGCAGTATTTT.